This T cell receptor (beta chain) derives from a study of blood T cells in healthy people across ages. Points from the study as a whole: Using unsorted PBMCs precluded a conclusive naive versus antigen-experienced comparison.

Drawn from each donor were around 9.1 milliliters of peripheral blood. Isolation of PBMCs gave at least 6 million cells per sample. This CDR3 has 17 amino acids. Germline lookup yields CDR1 MNHEY and CDR2 SMNVEV (reference sequence). Germline trimming cut 7 bases from V and 0 bases from J; bases unmatched to any gene: 6. Primed by a sample-barcoded 5' primer and a J-beta primer mix, a second PCR proceeded for about 7 to 11 cycles. A template-switch adaptor that had 12 random nucleotides put a tag on each cDNA molecule. TCRdb re-called the 5' RACE reads through MiXCR, storing one row per CDR3 protein. The table lists about 600,000 distinct CDR3 sequences, 40% to 50% of them singletons. In regard to this clonotype: The antigen is not known.

Sequenced: blood. The chain recombines TRBV27 with TRBJ1-6, with 10 bases fitting TRBD1. This TCR was sampled from a man older than 75 in good health. The CDR3 sequence: CASTGQGSSSYNSPLHF. The CDR3 DNA reads TGTGCCAGCACGGGACAGGGGTCGAGCTCCTATAATTCACCCCTCCACTTT.